This T cell receptor (beta chain) came from a study of regulatory T cells in long-lasting Graves disease. General study points: Limited samples may have lowered accuracy. Among the persistent patients, fewer than 3,000 public clonotypes were shared, more than the roughly 970 shared among new patients.

Construction of TCR beta libraries relied on iRepertoire HTBI primers and on Arm-PCR targeting CDR3 regions. MiXCR was run by TCRdb on the multiplex PCR reads, yielding one entry per CDR3 protein. This sample yields roughly 560,000 distinct CDR3 sequences, of which about 16% are seen a single time; around a quarter belongs to the top ten. This clonotype was seen many times. Its antigen is unidentified. The time point is: newly diagnosed GD, antithyroid drugs for less than 3 months. PBMC RNA was the source of the TCR library. There are 14 residues in the CDR3. The J segment lost 4 bases and the V segment lost 5 bases, leaving 4 bases of the junction unmatched. Germline CDR1 and CDR2: DFQATT and SNEGSKA (reference sequence). The data were also submitted as part of a second study, on T cells in Graves' hyperthyroidism and ophthalmopathy. As that report states: Most clonotypes expanded in the thyroid (above 0.001) were also present in blood.

This clonotype was sampled from a woman aged 35 to 59 with Graves disease. The sequenced sample was peripheral blood mononuclear cells (PBMCs), obtained at new diagnosis, from a patient treated with antithyroid drugs. The rearrangement uses TRBV20-1 and TRBJ2-1; 11 bases match TRBD2. This CDR3 is CSAETSGTYNEQFF. Written as DNA, the CDR3 is TGCAGTGCTGAGACTAGCGGGACTTACAATGAGCAGTTCTTC.